The rows below give T cell receptor beta chains drawn from one sample of a study of T cell repertoires in cytomegalovirus infection. TCRdb recomputed calls from the reads with MiXCR, one row per CDR3 protein. The sample contains roughly 180,000 distinct CDR3 sequences, about 30% of which appear only once. What was sequenced was PBMCs. These receptors originate from a human donor in good health (CMV status not recorded). Some clones in this sample may be carry-over from other donors' samples. Each CDR3 is given with its conserved first and last residue. D genes are given only for firm matches. For some rows the clone size is stated as once, few or many, or as a class when expanded; others skip it.

clone size	J gene	D gene	V gene	CDR3 DNA	CDR3 protein
many	TRBJ1-1	TRBD1	TRBV7-7	TGTGCTAGCAGCTTGAGACAGGGCGCTGAAGCTTTCTTT	CASSLRQGAEAFF
NA	TRBJ2-5	NA	TRBV11-2	TGTGCCAGCAGCCCTAGGGCATCCCGAGAGACCCAGTACTTC	CASSPRASRETQYF
many	TRBJ2-5	NA	TRBV7-2	TGTGCCAGCAGCTTATCTCGTGGCCAGGGACTCCAAGAGACCCAGTACTTC	CASSLSRGQGLQETQYF
NA	TRBJ2-3	NA	TRBV7-1	TGTGCCAGCAGCTCGGCCCTGATGAGCACAGATACGCAGTATTTT	CASSSALMSTDTQYF
NA	TRBJ1-3	NA	TRBV15	TGTGCCACCAGCAGAGTTGGGGCTCCGGGAAACACCATATATTTT	CATSRVGAPGNTIYF
many	TRBJ2-5	TRBD2	TRBV10-3	TGTGCCATCAGTGACCCAGCCTCGGCGGGGGACCAAGAGACCCAGTACTTC	CAISDPASAGDQETQYF
NA	TRBJ1-3	NA	TRBV9	TGTGCCAGCAGCGTAGACGCAACCTCTGGAAACACCATATATTTT	CASSVDATSGNTIYF
NA	TRBJ1-1	NA	TRBV7-2	TGTGCCAGCAGCTTAGCGGGTCTGGGGAAGAACACTGAAGCTTTCTTT	CASSLAGLGKNTEAFF
many	TRBJ1-6	NA	TRBV7-2	TGTGCCAGCAGATCTATCGCCCGACTGGGGATTGATTCACCCCTCCACTTT	CASRSIARLGIDSPLHF
few	TRBJ2-1	NA	TRBV5-1	TGCGCCAGCAGCGATGGAGGGGGGACAACCGTCAATGAGCAGTTCTTC	CASSDGGGTTVNEQFF
NA	TRBJ2-7	NA	TRBV18	TGTGCCAGCTCACCCCCACAGGTCTACGAGCAGTACTTC	CASSPPQVYEQYF
many	TRBJ2-7	TRBD1	TRBV7-2	TGTGCCAGCAGCTTAACGGGACAGGGGACCGAGCAGTACTTC	CASSLTGQGTEQYF
NA	TRBJ2-1	NA	TRBV2	TGTGCCAGCAGTGCCGAGGAGGGGCAGGGCAATGAGCAGTTCTTC	CASSAEEGQGNEQFF
few	TRBJ2-7	NA	TRBV18	TGTGCCAGCTCACCAGGAACAAGCGAGCAGTACTTC	CASSPGTSEQYF
NA	TRBJ1-1	NA	TRBV5-6	TGTGCCAGCAGCTTGGACAGGGAGACCACTGAAGCTTTCTTT	CASSLDRETTEAFF
NA	TRBJ1-6	NA	TRBV5-1	TGCGCCAGCAGCTGGGACATAACAAGTTCACCCCTCCACTTT	CASSWDITSSPLHF
NA	TRBJ1-2	NA	TRBV29-1	TGCAGCGTTGGAGGAATTGACGGGTTTGCGAACTATGGCTACACCTTC	CSVGGIDGFANYGYTF
NA	TRBJ2-7	NA	TRBV14	TGTGCCAGCAGCCGGAGAACCGACTACGAGCAGTACTTC	CASSRRTDYEQYF
NA	TRBJ1-1	NA	TRBV12-3/TRBV12-4	TGTGCCAGCACCCTTGTGGGACAATCCCTTACAAACACTGAAGCTTTCTTT	CASTLVGQSLTNTEAFF
few	TRBJ1-2	NA	TRBV7-8	TGTGCCAGCAGCTCCAGCGGGGGGTACTATGGCTACACCTTC	CASSSSGGYYGYTF
NA	TRBJ2-7	TRBD2	TRBV7-9	TGTGCCAGCAGCCCGTTGGGGGGGGGGGTCTACGAGCAGTACTTC	CASSPLGGGVYEQYF
NA	TRBJ1-5	NA	TRBV7-9	TGTGCCAGCAGCTTAGGGAGGGGAGCCTTTAGCAATCAGCCCCAGCATTTT	CASSLGRGAFSNQPQHF
NA	TRBJ1-1	NA	TRBV7-6	TGTGCCAGCAGCTTATATTACGGGAACACTGAAGCTTTCTTT	CASSLYYGNTEAFF
few	TRBJ1-2	NA	TRBV7-2	TGTGCCAGCAGCCAACAGGTCACCGGGTATGGCTACACCTTC	CASSQQVTGYGYTF
NA	TRBJ1-2	TRBD1	TRBV7-2	TGTGCCAGCAGAGGGACAGGGAAGTTCCATGGCTACACCTTC	CASRGTGKFHGYTF
NA	TRBJ1-1	NA	TRBV20-1	TGCAGTGCTAGAGGCCTAAGTGGCTCGAACACTGAAGCTTTCTTT	CSARGLSGSNTEAFF
NA	TRBJ2-7	NA	TRBV29-1	TGCAGCGTTGTCCCTCTTGCGGGAACCTACGAGCAGTACTTC	CSVVPLAGTYEQYF
NA	TRBJ2-6	TRBD2	TRBV30	TGTGCCTGGAGCCCTCTTAGCGGGGTGGTCTCTGGGGCCAACGTCCTGACTTTC	CAWSPLSGVVSGANVLTF
NA	TRBJ1-2	NA	TRBV29-1	TGCAGCGTCTTCGTTCCGGGGGGAAATGGCTACACCTTC	CSVFVPGGNGYTF
few	TRBJ2-5	NA	TRBV29-1	TGCAGCGTCACTCGGACAGAAGAGACCCAGTACTTC	CSVTRTEETQYF
few	TRBJ2-1	NA	TRBV29-1	TGCAGCGTCCAATGGGACGGGGACCGGGAGCAGTTCTTC	CSVQWDGDREQFF